Listed below are T cell receptor beta chains from one sample, sequenced in a study of T-cell reconstitution after alpha-beta-depleted transplantation in children. Each CDR3 protein is one row after TCRdb ran MiXCR on the PCR reads. The table records approximately 350,000 distinct CDR3 sequences, about an eighth of them present only once. Source: PBMCs, taken from the stem cell graft. The receptors originated from a human donor who donated a stem cell graft to a child with Fanconi anemia. Each CDR3 is given with its conserved first and last residue. Fields, in order: D gene, J gene, clone size, V gene, CDR3 protein, CDR3 DNA. The D gene is left open where the match is weak. Clone sizes are given selectively: once, few, many, or a class where the clone is expanded.

d_call: TRBD1
j_call: TRBJ1-2
clone_size: few
v_call: TRBV6-5
cdr3_aa: CASSLTGTGNYGYTF
cdr3_nt: TGTGCCAGCAGTTTGACCGGGACAGGCAACTATGGCTACACCTTC

d_call: -
j_call: TRBJ1-5
clone_size: -
v_call: TRBV12-3/TRBV12-4
cdr3_aa: CASSFTYQPQHF
cdr3_nt: TGTGCCAGCAGTTTTACCTATCAGCCCCAGCATTTT

d_call: -
j_call: TRBJ2-7
clone_size: few
v_call: TRBV30
cdr3_aa: CASSGFTYEQYF
cdr3_nt: TGTGCCTCTTCGGGATTCACCTACGAGCAGTACTTC

d_call: TRBD1
j_call: TRBJ1-1
clone_size: few
v_call: TRBV5-6
cdr3_aa: CASRIQGALTEAFF
cdr3_nt: TGTGCCAGCAGAATACAGGGGGCGCTGACTGAAGCTTTCTTT

d_call: -
j_call: TRBJ2-1
clone_size: few
v_call: TRBV7-2
cdr3_aa: CASSLAVGGPYNEQFF
cdr3_nt: TGTGCCAGCAGCTTAGCCGTCGGCGGACCCTACAATGAGCAGTTCTTC

d_call: -
j_call: TRBJ2-7
clone_size: few
v_call: TRBV30
cdr3_aa: CAWGAYEQYF
cdr3_nt: TGTGCCTGGGGGGCCTACGAGCAGTACTTC

d_call: -
j_call: TRBJ2-5
clone_size: few
v_call: TRBV24-1
cdr3_aa: CATSDPDRFETQYF
cdr3_nt: TGTGCCACCAGTGACCCTGACAGGTTTGAGACCCAGTACTTC

d_call: -
j_call: TRBJ2-7
clone_size: -
v_call: TRBV27
cdr3_aa: CASSLNGAAPYEQYF
cdr3_nt: TGTGCCAGCAGTTTAAACGGGGCGGCTCCCTACGAGCAGTACTTC

d_call: -
j_call: TRBJ2-4
clone_size: -
v_call: TRBV24-1
cdr3_aa: CATSRSPDQKAKNIQYF
cdr3_nt: TGTGCCACCAGTAGGAGCCCGGACCAAAAAGCCAAAAACATTCAGTACTTC

d_call: -
j_call: TRBJ2-6
clone_size: -
v_call: TRBV6-2/TRBV6-3
cdr3_aa: CASSTDLGENFSSGANVLTF
cdr3_nt: TGTGCCAGCAGTACGGATCTCGGGGAAAACTTTTCCTCTGGGGCCAACGTCCTGACTTTC

d_call: -
j_call: TRBJ2-1
clone_size: few
v_call: TRBV12-3/TRBV12-4
cdr3_aa: CASWGADNEQFF
cdr3_nt: TGTGCCAGCTGGGGCGCTGACAATGAGCAGTTCTTC

d_call: TRBD1
j_call: TRBJ2-1
clone_size: many
v_call: TRBV20-1
cdr3_aa: CSARVLGTGDEQFF
cdr3_nt: TGCAGTGCTAGAGTTCTAGGGACAGGCGATGAGCAGTTCTTC

d_call: TRBD1
j_call: TRBJ2-5
clone_size: -
v_call: TRBV24-1
cdr3_aa: CATSDSGQGKTQYF
cdr3_nt: TGTGCCACCAGTGACTCCGGACAGGGAAAGACCCAGTACTTC

d_call: -
j_call: TRBJ1-1
clone_size: -
v_call: TRBV4-2
cdr3_aa: CASSQGGAGGTEAFF
cdr3_nt: TGTGCCAGCAGCCAAGGAGGGGCCGGTGGCACTGAAGCTTTCTTT

d_call: -
j_call: TRBJ2-7
clone_size: -
v_call: TRBV29-1
cdr3_aa: CSVEARGGHEQYF
cdr3_nt: TGCAGCGTTGAGGCCAGGGGAGGCCACGAGCAGTACTTC

d_call: -
j_call: TRBJ1-1
clone_size: few
v_call: TRBV5-1
cdr3_aa: CASSLAGGQITEAFF
cdr3_nt: TGCGCCAGCAGCTTGGCCGGAGGGCAGATCACTGAAGCTTTCTTT

d_call: TRBD2
j_call: TRBJ2-2
clone_size: few
v_call: TRBV20-1
cdr3_aa: CSAMGLAGAPGAGELFF
cdr3_nt: TGCAGTGCTATGGGACTAGCGGGGGCCCCCGGTGCCGGGGAGCTGTTTTTT

d_call: -
j_call: TRBJ1-2
clone_size: few
v_call: TRBV9
cdr3_aa: CASSARDGLRGYTF
cdr3_nt: TGTGCCAGCAGCGCCCGGGACGGGCTTAGGGGCTACACCTTC

d_call: -
j_call: TRBJ1-1
clone_size: few
v_call: TRBV12-3/TRBV12-4
cdr3_aa: CASGIDRRNTEAFF
cdr3_nt: TGTGCCAGCGGAATAGACAGGCGGAACACTGAAGCTTTCTTT

d_call: -
j_call: TRBJ1-2
clone_size: -
v_call: TRBV11-1
cdr3_aa: CASSNRNGYTF
cdr3_nt: TGTGCCAGCAGTAACAGGAATGGCTACACCTTC

d_call: -
j_call: TRBJ2-1
clone_size: few
v_call: TRBV11-2
cdr3_aa: CASSLQRPGLNEQFF
cdr3_nt: TGTGCCAGCAGCCTACAGCGCCCCGGATTGAATGAGCAGTTCTTC

d_call: -
j_call: TRBJ1-5
clone_size: many
v_call: TRBV14
cdr3_aa: CASSQDPGQPQHF
cdr3_nt: TGTGCCAGCAGCCAAGATCCCGGGCAGCCCCAGCATTTT

d_call: TRBD1
j_call: TRBJ2-7
clone_size: -
v_call: TRBV5-5
cdr3_aa: CASSIWGQGNYEQYF
cdr3_nt: TGTGCCAGCAGCATCTGGGGACAGGGTAACTACGAGCAGTACTTC

d_call: TRBD1
j_call: TRBJ2-2
clone_size: -
v_call: TRBV5-6
cdr3_aa: CASSLGDRGFTGELFF
cdr3_nt: TGTGCCAGCAGCTTGGGGGACAGGGGTTTCACCGGGGAGCTGTTTTTT

d_call: -
j_call: TRBJ1-5
clone_size: few
v_call: TRBV5-1
cdr3_aa: CASSTAGALGQPQHF
cdr3_nt: TGCGCCAGCAGCACCGCCGGGGCCTTGGGTCAGCCCCAGCATTTT